The 14 T cell receptor beta chains in this list originate from one sample, sequenced in a study of patients and donors after allogeneic stem cell transplantation. TCRdb re-called the RT-PCR reads with MiXCR, one entry per CDR3 protein. The sample contains 400,000 to 450,000 distinct CDR3 sequences, roughly 17% of which appear only once. Sequenced: blood, either unsorted or a sorted T cell fraction (not recorded which). Receptors were obtained from a human donor who was either an allogeneic HSCT recipient or a stem cell or donor lymphocyte infusion donor (not recorded which). It is not recorded whose cells these are; they may come from a transplant donor.

V and J are TRBV7-8 and TRBJ2-7; 7 nucleotides match TRBD2. Trimming removed 1 base from V and 6 bases from J; junction bases left unmatched: 0. CDR1 is SGHVS, CDR2 FQNEAQ, per germline. This CDR3 region has 12 residues. As DNA, the CDR3 is TGTGCCAGCAGCTTAGGGGAGGGCGAGCAGTACTTC. Translation gives CASSLGEGEQYF.

The rearrangement joins TRBV21-1 to TRBJ1-2. TRBV21-1 is designated a pseudogene. The CDR3 runs 15 residues. In DNA form, the CDR3 reads TGTGCCAGCAGCAAAAAGACACTTACAAACTATGGCTACACCTTC. It codes for CASSKKTLTNYGYTF.

V is TRBV24-1 and J is TRBJ1-2; weak D call: TRBD1 (5 bases). V dropped 1 base and J dropped 6 bases, with 11 bases sitting between them. CDR1 and CDR2 (germline): KGHDR, SFDVKD. CDR3 length: 14 amino acids. CDR3 DNA sequence: TGTGCCACCAGTGATTTCACAGGATCTGATGGCTACACCTTC. Amino acid sequence: CATSDFTGSDGYTF.

This clonotype showed up just a few times. The chain joins TRBV12-3 or TRBV12-4 to TRBJ2-2; D uncertain. The CDR3 is 14 amino acids. Trimming shortened V by 7 bases and J by 3 bases, and 12 bases separated the two germline ends. The CDR3 region is CASNTVGYTGELFF. CDR3 coding DNA: TGTGCCAGCAATACGGTGGGGTACACCGGGGAGCTGTTTTTT.

Ten or more counts support this clonotype. The chain has TRBV2 and TRBJ2-4, with 12 bases aligning to TRBD2. Germline-derived CDR1 and CDR2 are SNHLY and FYNNEI. The CDR3 loop spans 18 amino acids. J gave up 7 bases and V 5 bases, and 15 bases lay outside the gene matches. The DNA of the CDR3 is TGTGCCAGCAGTCTCTCCCTCCTAGCGGGAGGGCGTGGGAACATTCAGTACTTC. It is translated as CASSLSLLAGGRGNIQYF.

This clonotype was observed a few times. The V call is TRBV3-1, the J call TRBJ2-7; D remains ambiguous. Trimming pared 0 bases from V and 2 bases from J, leaving 14 bases between. Per germline, CDR1 LGHDT and CDR2 YNNKEL (reference sequence). The CDR3 extends over 16 amino acids. CDR3 protein: CASSQDWASYPYEQYF. The CDR3 DNA is TGTGCCAGCAGCCAAGATTGGGCCTCCTACCCCTACGAGCAGTACTTC.

This clonotype was detected a few times. The J gene is TRBJ2-7, the V gene TRBV12-3 or TRBV12-4; D remains unclear. Trimming stripped 4 bases from V and 1 base from J, with 17 bases between. This CDR3 comprises 16 residues. CDR3 coding DNA: TGTGCCAGCAGTTCCTCCTTTAGGATTAAATCCTACGAGCAGTACTTC. It specifies CASSSSFRIKSYEQYF.

V gene TRBV18 combines with J gene TRBJ1-2, with D unclear. The germline V and J ends were trimmed by 5 bases and 8 bases, with 15 bases remaining between them. From germline, CDR1 is KGHSH and CDR2 LQKENI. The CDR3 loop spans 13 amino acids. CDR3 coding DNA: TGTGCCAGCTCATCCCCTCTTCGGTCCGGCTACACCTTC. It is translated as CASSSPLRSGYTF. Full variable domain (rest looked up from reference TRBV18 and TRBJ1-2): NAGVMQNPRHLVRRRGQEARLRCSPMKGHSHVYWYRQLPEEGLKFMVYLQKENIIDESGMPKERFSAEFPKEGPSILRIQQVVRGDSAAYFCASSSPLRSGYTFGSGTRLTVV.

This clonotype turned up a few times. The chain recombines TRBV27 with TRBJ1-1; unclear D gene. This CDR3 spans 13 amino acids. The germline gives CDR1 MNHEY, CDR2 SMNVEV (reference sequence). Trimming stripped 6 bases from V and 2 bases from J, with 10 bases between. The CDR3 DNA reads TGTGCCAGCAGCATATGGGGTAACACTGAAGCTTTCTTT. It is translated as CASSIWGNTEAFF.

The chain combines TRBV7-9 with TRBJ2-3; 9 positions match TRBD2. Germline trimming cut 2 bases from V and 6 bases from J; bases unmatched to any gene: 12. CDR3 length: 17 residues. CDR1 and CDR2 (germline): SEHNR, FQNEAQ (reference sequence). Here the CDR3 reads CASSLPGTSRGVDTQYF. DNA of the CDR3: TGTGCCAGCAGCTTACCGGGGACTAGCCGGGGGGTGGATACGCAGTATTTT.

Many counts were recorded for this clonotype. The chain uses TRBV5-1 and TRBJ2-7; TRBD1 agrees at 9 bases. In germline, CDR1 is SGHRS, CDR2 YFSETQ. CDR3 length: 15 residues. The V gene end was trimmed by 4 bases and the J gene end by 5 bases; junction bases not matched to a gene: 10. CDR3 in amino acids: CASSPYWTGDHEQYF. CDR3 DNA sequence: TGCGCCAGCAGCCCCTATTGGACAGGGGACCACGAGCAGTACTTC.

The rearrangement uses TRBV9 and TRBJ1-2, with 7 positions matching TRBD1. CDR1 and CDR2 (germline): SGDLS, YYNGEE. The trim removed 0 bases at V and 4 bases at J, leaving 6 bases unmatched. This CDR3 spans 15 amino acids. CDR3 in DNA: TGTGCCAGCAGCGTAGGGGGGACAGCTTTCTATGGCTACACCTTC. This translates into CASSVGGTAFYGYTF.

This clonotype appeared a few times. The J gene is TRBJ2-3, the V gene TRBV2, with 9 bases identical to TRBD1. The V segment lost 5 bases and the J segment 2 bases; nucleotides outside the gene matches: 5. Germline V lookup: CDR1 SNHLY, CDR2 FYNNEI. The CDR3 covers 15 residues. The CDR3 loop reads CASSHRDRVTDTQYF. The CDR3 DNA sequence: TGTGCCAGCAGTCACCGGGACAGGGTCACAGATACGCAGTATTTT. Full variable domain (outside the CDR3, taken from reference TRBV2 and TRBJ2-3): EPEVTQTPSHQVTQMGQEVILRCVPISNHLYFYWYRQILGQKVEFLVSFYNNEISEKSEIFDDQFSVERPDGSNFTLKIRSTKLEDSAMYFCASSHRDRVTDTQYFGPGTRLTVL.

The chain combines TRBV5-8 with TRBJ2-3, with D unresolved. This CDR3 contains 15 residues. V was cut by 1 base and J by 0 bases, with 9 bases left in between. The germline gives CDR1 SGHTS, CDR2 YDEGEE. The CDR3: CASSLFPQSTDTQYF. CDR3 bases: TGTGCCAGCAGCTTGTTCCCACAGAGCACAGATACGCAGTATTTT.